These 28 T cell receptor beta chains share one sample of origin, sequenced in a study of cytomegalovirus exposure and HLA in healthy donors (dated by TCRdb to 2015 to 2018). To prepare the library, the immunoSEQ multiplex PCR assay was applied. The multiplex PCR relied on a mix of 60 forward primers for TCR Vbeta segments and 13 reverse primers for TCR Jbeta segments. TCRdb re-hosts the immuneACCESS table, in-frame sequences only. Its copies lack some clones; in the studies checked, an unresolved V gene accounts for under half of them, and the cause for the rest is not known. The sample contains 100,000 to 150,000 clones, roughly 77% of them found a single time. The top ten clonotypes cover 4.5% to 5.5% of the sample. Material for sequencing was PBMCs. Source of these receptors: a man younger than 45 in good health and CMV-seronegative.

The V call is TRBV5-1, the J call TRBJ2-7, with D perhaps matching TRBD1 (7 bases). From germline, CDR1 is SGHRS and CDR2 YFSETQ. Trimming pared 2 bases from V and 6 bases from J, leaving 15 bases between. The CDR3 is 14 amino acids. CDR3 DNA sequence: TGCGCCAGCAGCTTAGTACAGGGGACTGGCGAGCAGTACTTC. It yields the protein CASSLVQGTGEQYF. Combining the CDR3 with reference TRBV5-1 and TRBJ2-7 gives the whole variable domain KAGVTQTPRYLIKTRGQQVTLSCSPISGHRSVSWYQQTPGQGLQFLFEYFSETQRNKGNFPGRFSGRQFSNSRSEMNVSTLELGDSALYLCASSLVQGTGEQYFGPGTRLTVT.

The CDR3 nucleotides read TGCGCCAGCAGCGGGCAACAGGGGGAGGAGACCCAGTACTTC. This codes for CASSGQQGEETQYF. V gene TRBV5-1 combines with J gene TRBJ2-5, with 8 bases identical to TRBD1. There are 14 residues in the CDR3. Germline V gene data show CDR1 as SGHRS and CDR2 as YFSETQ. V shed 4 bases, J shed 5 bases, and the junction held 7 bases outside the gene matches.

This rearrangement joins TRBV28 to TRBJ2-2; D unclear. CDR1 MDHEN and CDR2 SYDVKM come from the germline V gene. Trimming left V 8 bases short and J 9 bases short, with 4 bases between. The CDR3 is 9 residues long. In nucleotides, the CDR3 is TGTGCCAGCGGGCGGGAGCTGTTTTTT. It specifies CASGRELFF.

This chain joins TRBV19 and TRBJ1-1; 11 positions match TRBD1. With 7 bases clipped from V and 4 bases from J, the junction kept 5 bases outside the gene matches. The CDR3 spans 14 residues. The germline gives CDR1 LNHDA, CDR2 SQIVND (reference sequence). The CDR3 nucleotides are TGTGCCAGTAAACCCGGGACAGGGGGCACTGAAGCTTTCTTT. It encodes CASKPGTGGTEAFF.

The table lists this clone with a count of one. The V gene is TRBV5-4, the J gene TRBJ2-4, with 7 bases fitting TRBD1. CDR3 length: 14 residues. Losses at the gene ends were 0 bases for V and 5 bases for J; bases not matched to a gene: 2. The germline V gene has CDR1 SGHNT and CDR2 YYREEE (reference sequence). This chain's CDR3 is CASSLGQGQNIQYF. The CDR3 region has the DNA TGTGCCAGCAGCTTGGGACAGGGCCAAAACATTCAGTACTTC.

The CDR3 reads CASSLDRGLSYEQYF. The CDR3 nucleotides are TGTGCCAGCAGTTTAGACAGGGGCCTTTCCTACGAGCAGTACTTC. The chain has TRBV6-5 and TRBJ2-7, with 8 bases fitting TRBD1. Germline-derived CDR1 and CDR2 are MNHEY and SVGAGI. V was pared by 4 bases and J by 1 base, with 6 bases of the junction left unmatched. The CDR3 spans 15 residues.

The V gene is TRBV10-2, the J gene TRBJ1-5, with 7 bases fitting TRBD1. There are 13 residues in the CDR3. The V gene end was trimmed by 6 bases and the J gene end by 6 bases; junction bases not matched to a gene: 5. CDR1 and CDR2 (germline): WSHSY, SAAADI. The CDR3 reads CASRDTGAQPQHF. CDR3 sequence (DNA): TGCGCCAGCAGAGACACAGGGGCTCAGCCCCAGCATTTT.

This chain joins TRBV5-1 and TRBJ1-3; D call uncertain. The CDR3 is made up of 14 amino acids. The germline V gene has CDR1 SGHRS and CDR2 YFSETQ. V was trimmed by 5 bases and J by 0 bases, leaving 9 bases between them. The DNA for the CDR3 is TGCGCCAGCAGGGGCGTACTCTCTGGAAACACCATATATTTT. Translation gives CASRGVLSGNTIYF.

This rearrangement joins TRBV7-2 to TRBJ1-2; 9 nucleotides align to TRBD1. The CDR3 length is 14 residues. CDR1 is SGHTA and CDR2 is FQGNSA in the germline V gene. With 4 bases clipped from V and 7 bases from J, the junction kept 7 bases outside the gene matches. DNA of the CDR3: TGTGCCAGCAGCTCACAGGGGGCCAACCGTGGCTACACCTTC. Its translation is CASSSQGANRGYTF.

The chain carries TRBV19 and TRBJ2-7; maybe TRBD2 (5 bases). V gave up 4 bases and J gave up 3 bases, with 16 bases separating them. Germline CDR1 LNHDA, CDR2 SQIVND (reference sequence). The CDR3 has 15 amino acids. The CDR3 here is CASSSSSAGSYEQYF. As DNA, the CDR3 is TGTGCCAGTAGTAGTTCGTCAGCTGGGAGCTACGAGCAGTACTTC.

V is TRBV6-1 and J is TRBJ2-7, with 9 bases that match TRBD1. J lost 0 bases, V lost 4 bases, and 7 bases had no gene match. CDR3 length equals 16 residues. Germline lookup yields CDR1 MNHNS and CDR2 SASEGT. CDR3 loop: CASSADPGQGSYEQYF. Here the CDR3 DNA reads TGTGCCAGCAGTGCGGATCCGGGACAGGGCTCCTACGAGCAGTACTTC.

This chain links TRBV28 with TRBJ1-1; the D is unclear. The CDR3 totals 12 residues. Germline CDR1 and CDR2: MDHEN and SYDVKM. The ends were cut back, 6 bases at V and 0 bases at J, with 5 bases in the middle. The CDR3: CASRSVNTEAFF. CDR3 bases: TGTGCCAGCAGGTCAGTGAACACTGAAGCTTTCTTT.

This sequence joins TRBV19 and TRBJ1-5; TRBD1 matches 7 bases. Looked up from germline, CDR1 is LNHDA and CDR2 is SQIVND (reference sequence). The CDR3 runs 16 residues. J was trimmed by 3 bases and V by 3 bases; bases with no gene match: 8. CDR3 DNA: TGTGCCAGTAGTATCCGGGGCAGGGGGTACAATCAGCCCCAGCATTTT. As protein: CASSIRGRGYNQPQHF. The whole variable domain, filled in from reference TRBV19 and TRBJ1-5, reads DGGITQSPKYLFRKEGQNVTLSCEQNLNHDAMYWYRQDPGQGLRLIYYSQIVNDFQKGDIAEGYSVSREKKESFPLTVTSAQKNPTAFYLCASSIRGRGYNQPQHFGDGTRLSIL.

The chain joins TRBV7-2 to TRBJ1-2; D unresolved. The length of the CDR3 is 15 residues. Germline CDR1 and CDR2: SGHTA and FQGNSA. Trimming cost V 3 bases and J 2 bases, with 13 bases left between them. CDR3 nucleotides: TGTGCCAGCAGCTTCCTTCCGGCGGAGAACTATGGCTACACCTTC. Translated, it gives CASSFLPAENYGYTF.

The gene calls are TRBV7-6 and TRBJ2-3; 8 bases are shared with TRBD2. This CDR3 contains 18 residues. Germline trimming cut 0 bases from V and 2 bases from J; bases unmatched to any gene: 10. Germline V gives CDR1 SGHVS, CDR2 FNYEAQ. The CDR3 bases are TGTGCCAGCAGCTTAGCGGGAGGCCCAGCGGGGGTCACAGATACGCAGTATTTT. Its protein product is CASSLAGGPAGVTDTQYF. Based on the CDR3 plus reference TRBV7-6 and TRBJ2-3, the full variable domain is GAGVSQSPRYKVTKRGQDVALRCDPISGHVSLYWYRQALGQGPEFLTYFNYEAQQDKSGLPNDRFSAERPEGSISTLTIQRTEQRDSAMYRCASSLAGGPAGVTDTQYFGPGTRLTVL.

V gene TRBV30 combines with J gene TRBJ2-5, with D uncertain. The J call may be in error: the DNA end matches TRBJ2-7 better. The CDR3 loop spans 13 amino acids. Germline V lookup: CDR1 GTSNPN, CDR2 SVGIG (reference sequence). Here the CDR3 reads CAWSVFGYYEQYF. The DNA for the CDR3 is TGTGCCTGGAGTGTTTTCGGGTACTACGAGCAGTACTTC.

The chain recombines TRBV19 with TRBJ1-5; no reliable D call. Germline lookup yields CDR1 LNHDA and CDR2 SQIVND (reference sequence). V was shortened by 3 bases and J by 3 bases, with 12 bases between the two germline ends. CDR3 length equals 15 residues. The CDR3 nucleotides read TGTGCCAGTAGTATTCGAGGGCAGTCCAATCAGCCCCAGCATTTT. Amino acids: CASSIRGQSNQPQHF.

The CDR3 DNA reads TGTGCCTGGACAGGGGGAGGTGGCTACACCTTC. Protein sequence: CAWTGGGGYTF. The chain combines TRBV30 with TRBJ1-2, with 7 bases identical to TRBD1. The CDR3 sequence is 11 residues long. Germline V gene data show CDR1 as GTSNPN and CDR2 as SVGIG (reference sequence). J lost 7 bases, V lost 4 bases, and 3 bases had no gene match.

The chain links TRBV5-1 to TRBJ1-1; D unclear. The ends were cut back, 0 bases at V and 4 bases at J, with 7 bases in the middle. There are 13 residues in the CDR3. In germline, CDR1 is SGHRS, CDR2 YFSETQ. The chain's CDR3 is CASSLDPGTEAFF. The CDR3, as DNA: TGCGCCAGCAGCTTGGATCCGGGCACTGAAGCTTTCTTT. The whole variable domain, filled in from reference TRBV5-1 and TRBJ1-1, reads KAGVTQTPRYLIKTRGQQVTLSCSPISGHRSVSWYQQTPGQGLQFLFEYFSETQRNKGNFPGRFSGRQFSNSRSEMNVSTLELGDSALYLCASSLDPGTEAFFGQGTRLTVV.

Concerning this clone: The CDR3 end shows no conserved phenylalanine or tryptophan, and so a read error is likely. The gene calls are TRBV5-6 and TRBJ2-7; a possible D gene is TRBD1 (6 bases). CDR1 and CDR2 (germline): SGHDT, YYEEEE. V shed 4 bases and J shed 0 bases, with 14 bases lying between them. The CDR3 covers 15 residues. The CDR3 sequence is CASSRIQGISYEQYL. CDR3 nucleotides: TGTGCCAGCAGCCGGATTCAGGGGATCTCCTACGAGCAGTACCTC.

The chain uses TRBV29-1 and TRBJ2-1; TRBD2 agrees at 9 bases. Looked up from germline, CDR1 is SQVTM and CDR2 is ANQGSEA. V was pared by 7 bases and J by 3 bases, with 7 bases of the junction left unmatched. This CDR3 comprises 14 residues. The CDR3 region has the DNA TGCAGCGCAAGTAGCGGGAGTGGCTACAATGAGCAGTTCTTC. This codes for CSASSGSGYNEQFF.

The chain links TRBV6-1 to TRBJ2-2, with unresolved D. V was shortened by 8 bases and J by 5 bases, with 15 bases between the two germline ends. Per germline, CDR1 MNHNS and CDR2 SASEGT. The CDR3 length is 14 residues. In DNA, the CDR3 is TGTGCCAGCCATCATGGAGTTCAGACCGGGGAGCTGTTTTTT. Translated, it gives CASHHGVQTGELFF.

The CDR3 DNA sequence: TGTGCCAGCAGTGGGGGGGAGGAAAATCAGCCCCAGCATTTT. Its protein product is CASSGGEENQPQHF. The V and J genes are TRBV6-1 and TRBJ1-5, with D possibly TRBD1 on 5 matching bases. This CDR3 is built from 14 residues. V lost 4 bases, J lost 4 bases, and 11 bases lay in between. CDR1 is MNHNS and CDR2 is SASEGT in the germline V gene.

V gene TRBV5-1 combines with J gene TRBJ2-1; TRBD2 matches 8 bases. V lost 0 bases, J lost 4 bases, and 9 bases stayed unmatched. The germline CDR1 and CDR2 sequences are SGHRS and YFSETQ. The CDR3 is 17 residues long. The CDR3 is CASSLAAAGGYYNEQFF. CDR3 nucleotides: TGCGCCAGCAGCTTGGCCGCGGCGGGGGGTTATTACAATGAGCAGTTCTTC.

This clone was recorded a few times. The gene calls are TRBV6-6 and TRBJ2-1, with D unresolved. The CDR3 consists of 13 residues. CDR1 and CDR2 from the germline V gene are MNHNY and SVGAGI (reference sequence). V was pared by 4 bases and J by 6 bases, with 10 bases between. The CDR3 sequence is CASSSSNGNEQFF. In DNA form, the CDR3 reads TGTGCCAGCAGTTCCAGTAATGGCAATGAGCAGTTCTTC.

This chain links TRBV5-8 with TRBJ1-1; 8 positions agree with TRBD1. The V segment lost 4 bases and the J segment 8 bases; nucleotides outside the gene matches: 7. Germline lookup yields CDR1 SGHTS and CDR2 YDEGEE. This CDR3 has 13 amino acids. This CDR3 is CASSRTRTGEAFF. CDR3 bases: TGTGCCAGCAGCCGAACAAGGACAGGGGAAGCTTTCTTT.

This clone was seen a handful of times. The chain has TRBV2 and TRBJ1-5, with a weak D call TRBD1 (5 bases). Trimming took 1 base from V and 6 from J, leaving 19 bases between them. The CDR3 is 17 amino acids. From germline, CDR1 is SNHLY and CDR2 FYNNEI. CDR3: CASSEEGRNLGGQPQHF. The CDR3 bases are TGTGCCAGCAGTGAAGAAGGCCGTAACCTCGGGGGTCAGCCCCAGCATTTT.

The chain has TRBV6-6 and TRBJ2-1; TRBD2 matches 14 bases. The germline V gene has CDR1 MNHNY and CDR2 SVGAGI (reference sequence). Germline trimming cut 7 bases from V and 8 bases from J; bases unmatched to any gene: 7. The CDR3 extends over 15 amino acids. The CDR3 spells CASNPGTSGSYEQFF. The CDR3 DNA is TGTGCCAGCAACCCTGGGACTAGCGGGAGTTATGAGCAGTTCTTC.